A selection of T cell receptor beta chains follows, all from one sample in a study of T cell responses to AZD1222 COVID-19 vaccine. Libraries were prepared by immunoSEQ multiplex PCR; TCRdb keeps only in-frame clonotypes and omits some of them. Of about 170,000 clones in the sample, roughly 92% were seen once. Specimen: peripheral blood, collected on day 0 of AZD1222 vaccination. Receptor source: an adult in good health. Both conserved end residues are part of each CDR3. The D gene is left open where the match is weak. Rows may omit the clone size; those that give it use once, few, many or a size class.

D gene | J gene | V gene | clone size | CDR3 protein | CDR3 DNA
TRBD2 | TRBJ2-3 | TRBV27 | NA | CASSLRRTSGGASTDTQYF | TGTGCCAGCAGTTTACGGCGGACTAGCGGGGGGGCCAGCACAGATACGCAGTATTTT
NA | TRBJ1-1 | TRBV5-4 | NA | CASSLRSGANTEAFF | TGTGCCAGCAGCTTGCGATCGGGGGCGAACACTGAAGCTTTCTTT
NA | TRBJ2-1 | TRBV7-2 | NA | CASGRQPVF | TGTGCCAGCGGGAGGCAACCGGTCTTC
TRBD2 | TRBJ2-2 | TRBV9 | NA | CASSPAAGANTGELFF | TGTGCCAGCAGCCCCGCTGCGGGGGCGAACACCGGGGAGCTGTTTTTT
TRBD1 | TRBJ2-7 | TRBV30 | NA | CAWSLLGQGIDF | TGTGCCTGGAGTCTCTTGGGACAGGGAATAGACTTC
NA | TRBJ1-2 | TRBV4-1 | NA | CASSQDRTFGGGYTF | TGCGCCAGCAGCCAAGATCGAACTTTTGGAGGAGGCTACACCTTC
TRBD1 | TRBJ2-1 | TRBV10-1 | NA | CASSEIIGQGTGNEQFF | TGCGCCAGCAGTGAAATAATCGGACAGGGTACTGGTAATGAGCAGTTCTTC
NA | TRBJ2-1 | TRBV7-9 | NA | CASSPRTGTGYNEQFF | TGTGCCAGCAGCCCCCGAACCGGGACGGGATACAATGAGCAGTTCTTC
TRBD2 | TRBJ2-7 | TRBV6-5 | NA | CASSYAGGRSYEQYF | TGTGCCAGCAGTTACGCGGGAGGGCGGTCCTACGAGCAGTACTTC
TRBD1 | TRBJ1-6 | TRBV4-1 | NA | CASSPTGALNSPLHF | TGCGCCAGCAGCCCGACAGGGGCCCTGAATTCACCCCTCCACTTT
NA | TRBJ2-2 | TRBV2 | once | CASSRREPTGELFF | TGTGCCAGCAGTCGGAGGGAGCCCACCGGGGAGCTGTTTTTT
TRBD2 | TRBJ2-7 | TRBV11-2 | NA | CASSLDRGTSGSRSYEQYF | TGTGCCAGCAGCTTAGATAGGGGTACTAGCGGGAGTAGGTCCTACGAGCAGTACTTC
NA | TRBJ2-7 | TRBV4-1 | few | CASSPRSADRSYEQYF | TGCGCCAGCAGTCCAAGATCGGCGGACCGATCCTACGAGCAGTACTTC
NA | TRBJ1-2 | TRBV30 | NA | CASTGVYGYTF | TGTGCCTCGACAGGAGTCTATGGCTACACCTTC
TRBD1 | TRBJ1-1 | TRBV5-5 | NA | CASSLTGQGDAFF | TGTGCCAGCAGCTTGACGGGACAGGGGGACGCTTTCTTT
NA | TRBJ1-1 | TRBV6-4 | NA | CASSDRHKEETEAFF | TGTGCCAGCAGTGACCGACACAAGGAGGAGACTGAAGCTTTCTTT
TRBD2 | TRBJ2-1 | TRBV19 | NA | CASNIAGGPRNEQFF | TGTGCCAGTAATATAGCGGGAGGGCCGAGGAATGAGCAGTTCTTC
NA | TRBJ1-6 | TRBV5-1 | NA | CASSPRTDYLPSPLHF | TGCGCCAGCAGCCCCCGGACAGACTACTTACCTTCACCCCTCCACTTT
NA | TRBJ1-2 | TRBV27 | NA | CASSLRGNYGYTF | TGTGCCAGCAGTTTAAGGGGTAACTATGGCTACACCTTC
NA | TRBJ1-2 | TRBV16 | few | CASSQTGGAIYTF | TGTGCCAGCAGCCAAACGGGGGGCGCGATCTACACCTTC
TRBD2 | TRBJ2-1 | TRBV5-6 | NA | CASSLPRTSGHYNEQFF | TGTGCCAGCAGCTTACCCAGAACTAGCGGACACTACAATGAGCAGTTCTTC
NA | TRBJ2-7 | TRBV14 | NA | CASSQGIRDEQYF | TGTGCCAGCAGCCAAGGCATTCGGGACGAGCAGTACTTC
NA | TRBJ2-7 | TRBV4-1 | NA | CASSQGGSRGAEQYF | TGCGCCAGCAGCCAAGGAGGGTCCAGGGGGGCCGAGCAGTACTTC
NA | TRBJ1-5 | TRBV6-5 | NA | CASSYRGPGQPQHF | TGTGCCAGCAGTTACCGAGGCCCGGGGCAGCCCCAGCATTTT
NA | TRBJ1-5 | TRBV27 | NA | CASSLRAAGRPQHF | TGTGCCAGCAGTTTGAGGGCAGCGGGGAGGCCCCAGCATTTT
TRBD2 | TRBJ2-1 | TRBV7-3 | NA | CASSLIGVAGTYNEQFF | TGTGCCAGCAGCTTAATAGGGGTAGCGGGAACTTACAATGAGCAGTTCTTC
NA | TRBJ2-7 | TRBV2 | NA | CASSEQILGHYEQYF | TGTGCCAGCAGTGAACAGATCTTAGGGCACTACGAGCAGTACTTC
TRBD1 | TRBJ2-7 | TRBV5-6 | NA | CASRLRGSSYEQYF | TGTGCCAGCAGACTCAGGGGGAGTTCCTACGAGCAGTACTTC
NA | TRBJ1-3 | TRBV10-1 | NA | CASSESLGQLYF | TGCGCCAGCAGTGAGTCGTTAGGACAGCTATATTTT
NA | TRBJ2-1 | TRBV10-2 | NA | CASSDPGNEQFF | TGCGCCAGCAGTGACCCAGGGAATGAGCAGTTCTTC
TRBD2 | TRBJ2-7 | TRBV5-1 | once | CASSLLREGLSSYEQYF | TGCGCCAGCAGCTTGCTACGGGAGGGGCTGAGCTCCTACGAGCAGTACTTC
NA | TRBJ1-5 | TRBV7-2 | once | CASSLDPYQPQHF | TGTGCCAGCAGCTTAGACCCTTATCAGCCCCAGCATTTT
TRBD2 | TRBJ2-7 | TRBV7-9 | NA | CASSSRGGYEQYF | TGTGCCAGCAGCTCCCGGGGGGGCTACGAGCAGTACTTC
TRBD1 | TRBJ2-5 | TRBV5-1 | NA | CASSSRTGGAGETQYF | TGCGCCAGCAGCTCGCGGACAGGGGGCGCCGGGGAGACCCAGTACTTC
NA | TRBJ1-5 | TRBV5-4 | NA | CASSWGAGLRQPQHF | TGTGCCAGCAGCTGGGGGGCAGGGCTAAGGCAGCCCCAGCATTTT
NA | TRBJ1-1 | TRBV18 | NA | CASSPQKIRMNTEAFF | TGTGCCAGCTCACCACAGAAGATTCGAATGAACACTGAAGCTTTCTTT
NA | TRBJ1-3 | TRBV12-3/TRBV12-4 | NA | CAGRSSGNTIYF | TGTGCCGGGAGGTCCTCTGGAAACACCATATATTTT
NA | TRBJ2-7 | TRBV11-2 | NA | CASSFPNRYEQYF | TGTGCCAGCAGCTTCCCCAATCGGTACGAGCAGTACTTC
NA | TRBJ2-5 | TRBV25-1 | NA | CASSGRIRQETQYF | TGTGCCAGCAGTGGGAGGATTCGCCAAGAGACCCAGTACTTC
NA | TRBJ2-3 | TRBV30 | NA | CAWSLGPDTQYF | TGTGCCTGGAGTTTAGGACCAGATACGCAGTATTTT
TRBD1 | TRBJ1-1 | TRBV12-3/TRBV12-4 | NA | CASRGTGRAFF | TGTGCCAGCAGGGGGACAGGGCGAGCTTTCTTT
NA | TRBJ1-1 | TRBV18 | NA | CASSPNPQIMNTEAFF | TGTGCCAGCTCACCAAATCCACAGATCATGAACACTGAAGCTTTCTTT
NA | TRBJ2-7 | TRBV11-1 | NA | CASSQRSFYSYEQYF | TGTGCCAGCAGCCAGAGAAGTTTTTACTCCTACGAGCAGTACTTC
TRBD1 | TRBJ1-1 | TRBV5-1 | NA | CASSFTPFPRTGYVNTEAFF | TGCGCCAGCAGCTTCACCCCCTTCCCTAGGACAGGATATGTGAACACTGAAGCTTTCTTT
NA | TRBJ1-6 | TRBV3-1/TRBV3-2 | NA | CASSQDLAGYNSPLHF | TGTGCCAGCAGCCAAGATCTTGCGGGTTACAATTCACCCCTCCACTTT
NA | TRBJ1-6 | TRBV4-3 | NA | CASSQEWGIGSPLHF | TGCGCCAGCAGCCAAGAATGGGGGATAGGCTCACCCCTCCACTTT
NA | TRBJ1-4 | TRBV3-1/TRBV3-2 | NA | CASSQRAAEKLFF | TGTGCCAGCAGCCAGCGAGCCGCAGAAAAACTGTTTTTT
NA | TRBJ1-1 | TRBV19 | few | CASSNPPKDTEAFF | TGTGCCAGTAGTAACCCCCCGAAGGACACTGAAGCTTTCTTT
NA | TRBJ1-6 | TRBV6-5 | NA | CASKIQGVVNSPLHF | TGTGCCAGCAAGATCCAGGGAGTAGTTAATTCACCCCTCCACTTT
TRBD2 | TRBJ2-3 | TRBV12-3/TRBV12-4 | NA | CASSLAGGYTQYF | TGTGCCAGCAGTTTGGCGGGAGGCTACACGCAGTATTTT
TRBD2 | TRBJ2-5 | TRBV5-1 | once | CASSLERGKTQYF | TGCGCCAGCAGCTTGGAGCGGGGCAAGACCCAGTACTTC
NA | TRBJ2-2 | TRBV27 | NA | CASSDIRTDNTGELFF | TGTGCCAGCAGTGATATTCGGACGGATAACACCGGGGAGCTGTTTTTT
NA | TRBJ2-1 | TRBV27 | NA | CASSLSLVGYNEQFF | TGTGCCAGCAGTTTAAGTTTAGTAGGGTACAATGAGCAGTTCTTC
TRBD1 | TRBJ2-5 | TRBV5-1 | NA | CASSLVTGDQETQYF | TGCGCCAGCAGCTTGGTTACAGGGGACCAAGAGACCCAGTACTTC
TRBD1 | TRBJ1-5 | TRBV6-5 | once | CASTKDRGRNQPQHF | TGTGCCAGCACCAAGGACAGGGGGCGTAATCAGCCCCAGCATTTT
TRBD2 | TRBJ2-3 | TRBV4-1 | NA | CASSQVILLAGYITDTQYF | TGCGCCAGCAGCCAAGTGATTCTACTAGCGGGGTATATCACAGATACGCAGTATTTT
NA | TRBJ2-5 | TRBV2 | NA | CASSATRQTQYF | TGTGCCAGCAGCGCCACCCGCCAGACCCAGTACTTC
NA | TRBJ1-3 | TRBV6-5 | once | CASSRSGNTIYF | TGTGCCAGCAGTCGCTCTGGAAACACCATATATTTT
NA | TRBJ1-5 | TRBV7-2 | NA | CASSLARVNQPQHF | TGTGCCAGCAGCTTAGCACGGGTTAATCAGCCCCAGCATTTT
TRBD1 | TRBJ1-3 | TRBV11-2 | NA | CASSWGAWDRFYSGNTIYF | TGTGCCAGCAGCTGGGGCGCCTGGGACAGATTTTACTCTGGAAACACCATATATTTT